This passage covers 17 T cell receptor beta chains from one sample sequenced in a study of cytomegalovirus exposure and HLA in healthy donors. In the PCR, 60 Vbeta and 13 Jbeta primers were used. This table comes from immunoSEQ multiplex PCR, and its TCRdb copy is limited to in-frame clones, with some not included. This repertoire shows about 100,000 clones, around 80% found once; its top ten account for roughly an eighth. Material for sequencing was PBMCs. The receptor set was obtained from a male donor in good health and CMV-seropositive.

DNA for the CDR3: TGTGCCTGGAGTGTACTTCGGCGAGGGGGAAATTCACCCCTCCACTTT. Its translation: CAWSVLRRGGNSPLHF. The genes are TRBV30 and TRBJ1-6; D may be TRBD1 (6 bases). With 0 bases removed from V and 7 bases from J, the gap between germline ends came to 16 bases. CDR3 length equals 16 residues. Germline V CDR1 and CDR2: GTSNPN, SVGIG (reference sequence).

The chain couples TRBV2 to TRBJ1-1; TRBD1 might be the D (6 bases). Germline V gene lookup returns CDR1 SNHLY and CDR2 FYNNEI. The CDR3 contains 13 residues. V lost 4 bases and J 4 bases, leaving 10 bases between the germline ends. CDR3 residues: CASSVIGGTEAFF. In DNA, the CDR3 is TGTGCCAGCAGTGTCATAGGGGGCACTGAAGCTTTCTTT.

This chain joins TRBV5-1 and TRBJ2-7; TRBD1 aligns across 9 bases. This CDR3 is 14 amino acids long. Germline CDR1 reads SGHRS; CDR2 reads YFSETQ. The junction had 6 bases not matched to a gene; V was cut back by 5 bases and J by 3 bases. CDR3 sequence reads: CASRSGTGSYEQYF. Here the CDR3 DNA reads TGCGCCAGCAGGTCCGGGACAGGGAGCTACGAGCAGTACTTC.

This clone was found once. The CDR3 bases are TGCGCCAGCAGCTTCCAGGGGGCCGACACTGAAGCTTTCTTT. Translating it yields CASSFQGADTEAFF. This chain connects TRBV5-1 to TRBJ1-1, with 8 bases that match TRBD1. Germline V gene lookup returns CDR1 SGHRS and CDR2 YFSETQ. Unmatched junction bases numbered 3, after V lost 2 bases and J lost 3 bases. This CDR3 region has 14 residues.

The J gene is TRBJ2-1, the V gene TRBV2; 11 bases are shared with TRBD1. This CDR3 is built from 15 residues. The ends lost 6 bases at V and 1 base at J; junction bases unmatched: 2. Per germline, CDR1 SNHLY and CDR2 FYNNEI. The CDR3 here is CASSRDRGSYNEQFF. Written as DNA, the CDR3 is TGTGCCAGCAGCCGGGACAGGGGGTCCTACAATGAGCAGTTCTTC.

The chain links TRBV7-8 to TRBJ1-2; TRBD1 is a possible D gene (5 bases). Between the trimmed V and J ends, which lost 2 bases and 2 bases, there was a span of 12 bases. Germline V gene lookup returns CDR1 SGHVS and CDR2 FQNEAQ. There are 15 residues in the CDR3. The CDR3 region has the DNA TGTGCCAGCAGCTTACAAGGGGCGATAAACTATGGCTACACCTTC. Its protein is CASSLQGAINYGYTF.

This clone was counted between two and nine times. The rearrangement links TRBV6-5 to TRBJ1-2; 7 bases fit TRBD1. Germline V CDR1 and CDR2: MNHEY, SVGAGI. V was clipped by 4 bases and J by 3 bases; unmatched bases: 11. The CDR3 consists of 16 residues. As DNA, the CDR3 is TGTGCCAGCAGTTCTACCGACAGGGCGGGGTACTATGGCTACACCTTC. It encodes CASSSTDRAGYYGYTF.

The chain is built from TRBV30 and TRBJ1-2; 9 nucleotides match TRBD1. V lost 8 bases, J lost 8 bases, and 9 bases stayed unmatched. The germline V gene encodes CDR1 GTSNPN and CDR2 SVGIG (reference sequence). This CDR3 region has 12 residues. CDR3 nucleotide sequence: TGTGCCGGGACAGGGCCTTTAAGAGGCTACACCTTC. The encoded protein is CAGTGPLRGYTF.

This chain joins TRBV6-6 and TRBJ1-2; 8 nucleotides align to TRBD1. CDR1 MNHNY and CDR2 SVGAGI come from the germline V gene (reference sequence). Unmatched junction bases numbered 9, after V lost 7 bases and J lost 2 bases. The CDR3 spans 15 residues. The CDR3 sequence is CASIPTGGGNYGYTF. CDR3 nucleotides: TGTGCCAGCATTCCTACAGGGGGTGGGAACTATGGCTACACCTTC.

The chain couples TRBV19 to TRBJ2-7, with TRBD1 matching 10 bases. V shed 7 bases, J shed 3 bases, and the junction held 6 bases outside the gene matches. This CDR3 spans 14 amino acids. Germline V CDR1 and CDR2: LNHDA, SQIVND (reference sequence). The chain's CDR3 is CASTTGQGNYEQYF. In DNA form, the CDR3 reads TGTGCCAGTACCACGGGACAGGGGAACTACGAGCAGTACTTC.

This chain uses TRBV11-3 with TRBJ2-3; 8 nucleotides align to TRBD1. CDR1 is SGHNT, CDR2 YENEEA, per germline. The length of the CDR3 is 15 residues. The V gene end was trimmed by 5 bases and the J gene end by 2 bases; junction bases not matched to a gene: 6. In DNA, the CDR3 is TGTGCCAGCAGCCCCTTGGGACAGGTCACAGATACGCAGTATTTT. Its protein product is CASSPLGQVTDTQYF.

This clone occurred a few times. This chain connects TRBV9 to TRBJ2-5; D unclear. Germline loops: CDR1 SGDLS, CDR2 YYNGEE. Between the trimmed V and J ends, which lost 1 base and 5 bases, there was a span of 12 bases. The CDR3 is 14 amino acids. The DNA of the CDR3 is TGTGCCAGCAGCGTAACATCCGATACGGAGACCCAGTACTTC. Translating it yields CASSVTSDTETQYF.

This clone was found a few times. The chain uses TRBV19 and TRBJ1-5; the match to TRBD1 covers 11 bases. Germline CDR1 LNHDA, CDR2 SQIVND (reference sequence). The V gene end was trimmed by 3 bases and the J gene end by 6 bases; junction bases not matched to a gene: 4. The CDR3 consists of 15 residues. The CDR3 DNA is TGTGCCAGTAGTATCGGGACAGGGGGGCCTCAGCCCCAGCATTTT. This codes for CASSIGTGGPQPQHF.

This chain connects TRBV27 to TRBJ1-6; D not resolved. This CDR3 is 15 amino acids long. Germline V lookup: CDR1 MNHEY, CDR2 SMNVEV (reference sequence). Trimming stripped 6 bases from V and 0 bases from J, with 9 bases between. In nucleotides, the CDR3 is TGTGCCAGCAGATTGAGAAGCTCCTATAATTCACCCCTCCACTTT. Translation: CASRLRSSYNSPLHF.

This clone was observed a handful of times. The chain combines TRBV19 with TRBJ2-6; D call uncertain. In germline, CDR1 is LNHDA, CDR2 SQIVND (reference sequence). The CDR3 loop spans 14 amino acids. Trimming cost V 1 base and J 4 bases, with 5 bases left between them. CDR3 in amino acids: CASSIGSGANVLTF. The CDR3 bases are TGTGCCAGTAGTATAGGGAGCGGGGCCAACGTCCTGACTTTC.

The gene calls are TRBV10-3 and TRBJ2-7; 15 bases align to TRBD2. V dropped 0 bases and J dropped 3; count of bases not matched to a gene: 6. Germline-derived CDR1 and CDR2 are ENHRY and SYGVKD. This CDR3 has 18 residues. The CDR3 reads CAISESKGTSGGYYEQYF. The CDR3 coding sequence is TGTGCCATCAGTGAGTCGAAGGGGACTAGCGGGGGGTACTACGAGCAGTACTTC.

This chain connects TRBV2 to TRBJ2-5; D is unclear. This CDR3 comprises 15 residues. The V end was cut by 1 base, the J end by 4 bases, with 13 bases between. CDR1 and CDR2 from the germline V gene are SNHLY and FYNNEI. CDR3 loop: CASSEGGQIGETQYF. Written as DNA, the CDR3 is TGTGCCAGCAGTGAAGGAGGTCAGATAGGAGAGACCCAGTACTTC.